The T cell receptor beta chain described here comes from a study of follicular helper T cells after annual influenza vaccination. Time point noted: 2015-2016 season, 7 days after influenza vaccination. Clones were read by immunoSEQ multiplex PCR, and TCRdb kept only the in-frame ones, dropping some. The sample lists roughly 7,100 clones, over 75% occurring once. Sequenced here: CXCR5- memory CD4+ T cells sorted from blood, sampled 7 days after influenza vaccination. This sequence originates from an adult who received the influenza vaccine.

In nucleotides, the CDR3 is TGTGCCAGCAGTGCCCGCGAAGGATCAGCCCAGCATTTT. Translated, it gives CASSAREGSAQHF. The chain uses TRBV28 and TRBJ1-5; D is unclear. The CDR3 runs 13 residues. With 5 bases removed from V and 11 bases from J, the gap between germline ends came to 16 bases. Germline CDR1 reads MDHEN; CDR2 reads SYDVKM.